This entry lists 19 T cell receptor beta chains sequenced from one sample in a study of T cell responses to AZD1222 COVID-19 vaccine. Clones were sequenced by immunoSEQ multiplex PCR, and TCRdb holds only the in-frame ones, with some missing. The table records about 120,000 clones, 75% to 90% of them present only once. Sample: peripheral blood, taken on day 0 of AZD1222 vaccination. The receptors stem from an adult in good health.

CDR3: CASSQVAGNEKLFF. The CDR3 coding sequence is TGTGCCAGCAGCCAAGTCGCAGGTAATGAAAAACTGTTTTTT. The rearrangement joins TRBV3-1 (or the pseudogene TRBV3-2) to TRBJ1-4; D is uncertain. Germline CDR1 and CDR2: LGHDT and YNNKEL (reference sequence). This CDR3 contains 14 residues. Trimming shortened V by 1 base and J by 4 bases, and 7 bases separated the two germline ends.

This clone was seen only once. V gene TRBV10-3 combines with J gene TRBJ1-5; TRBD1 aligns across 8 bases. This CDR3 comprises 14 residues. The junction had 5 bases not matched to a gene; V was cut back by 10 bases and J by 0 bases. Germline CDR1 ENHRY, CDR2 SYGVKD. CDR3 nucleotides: TGTGCCACAGGGGGCGCCGATAGCAATCAGCCCCAGCATTTT. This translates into CATGGADSNQPQHF.

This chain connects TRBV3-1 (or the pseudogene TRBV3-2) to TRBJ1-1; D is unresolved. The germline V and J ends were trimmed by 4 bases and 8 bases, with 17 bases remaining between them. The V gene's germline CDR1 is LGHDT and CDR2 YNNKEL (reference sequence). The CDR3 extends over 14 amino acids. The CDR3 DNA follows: TGTGCCAGCAGCCGGCGCCAGCGGTCGGAAGAAGCTTTCTTT. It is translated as CASSRRQRSEEAFF.

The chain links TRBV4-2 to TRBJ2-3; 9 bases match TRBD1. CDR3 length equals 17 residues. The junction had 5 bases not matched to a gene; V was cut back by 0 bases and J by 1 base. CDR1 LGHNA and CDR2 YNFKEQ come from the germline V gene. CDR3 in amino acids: CASSQERRQGGTDTQYF. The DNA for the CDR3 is TGTGCCAGCAGCCAAGAACGGAGACAGGGGGGCACAGATACGCAGTATTTT.

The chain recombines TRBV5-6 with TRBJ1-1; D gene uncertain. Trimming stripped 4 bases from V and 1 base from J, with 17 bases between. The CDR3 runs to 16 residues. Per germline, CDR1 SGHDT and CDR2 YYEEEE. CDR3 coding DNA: TGTGCCAGCAGCCCCACGGGTTCACGCGCGAACACTGAAGCTTTCTTT. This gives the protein CASSPTGSRANTEAFF. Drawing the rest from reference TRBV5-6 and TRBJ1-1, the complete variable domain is DAGVTQSPTHLIKTRGQQVTLRCSPKSGHDTVSWYQQALGQGPQFIFQYYEEEERQRGNFPDRFSGHQFPNYSSELNVNALLLGDSALYLCASSPTGSRANTEAFFGQGTRLTVV.

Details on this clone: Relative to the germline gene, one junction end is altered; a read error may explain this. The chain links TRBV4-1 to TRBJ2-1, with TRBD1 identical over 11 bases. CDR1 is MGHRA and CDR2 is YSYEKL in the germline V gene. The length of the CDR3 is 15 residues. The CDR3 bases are TGCGCCGGCAGCCGGGACAGGGGGAGCTACAATGAGCAGTTCTTC. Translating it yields CAGSRDRGSYNEQFF.

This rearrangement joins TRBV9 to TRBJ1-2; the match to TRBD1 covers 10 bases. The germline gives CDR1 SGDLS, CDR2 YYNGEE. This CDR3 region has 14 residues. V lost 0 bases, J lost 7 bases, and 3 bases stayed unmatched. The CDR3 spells CASSVGRTGGGYTF. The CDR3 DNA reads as TGTGCCAGCAGCGTAGGTCGGACAGGGGGTGGCTACACCTTC.

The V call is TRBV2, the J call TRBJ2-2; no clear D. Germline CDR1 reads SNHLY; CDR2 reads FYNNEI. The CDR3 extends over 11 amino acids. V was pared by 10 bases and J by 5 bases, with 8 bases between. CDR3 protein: CAIVGTGELFF. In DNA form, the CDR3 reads TGTGCCATAGTAGGAACCGGGGAGCTGTTTTTT.

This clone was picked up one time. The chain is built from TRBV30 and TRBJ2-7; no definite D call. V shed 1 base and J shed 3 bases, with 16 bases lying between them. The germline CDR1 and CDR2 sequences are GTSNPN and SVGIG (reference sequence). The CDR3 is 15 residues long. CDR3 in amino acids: CAWSDTGLTGYEQYF. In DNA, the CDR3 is TGTGCCTGGAGTGATACCGGGCTAACGGGCTACGAGCAGTACTTC.

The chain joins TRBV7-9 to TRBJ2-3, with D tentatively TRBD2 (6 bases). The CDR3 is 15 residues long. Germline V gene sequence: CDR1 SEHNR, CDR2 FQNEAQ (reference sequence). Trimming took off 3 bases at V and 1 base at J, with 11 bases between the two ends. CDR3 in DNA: TGTGCCAGCAGCTTCTCGGGAGTCCGCACAGATACGCAGTATTTT. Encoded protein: CASSFSGVRTDTQYF.

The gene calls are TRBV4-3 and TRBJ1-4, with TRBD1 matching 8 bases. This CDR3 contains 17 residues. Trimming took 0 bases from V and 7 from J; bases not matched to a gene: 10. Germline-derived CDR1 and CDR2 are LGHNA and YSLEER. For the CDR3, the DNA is TGCGCCAGCAGCCAAGATCCTCCCAGGGGGCTAGGTGAAAAACTGTTTTTT. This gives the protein CASSQDPPRGLGEKLFF.

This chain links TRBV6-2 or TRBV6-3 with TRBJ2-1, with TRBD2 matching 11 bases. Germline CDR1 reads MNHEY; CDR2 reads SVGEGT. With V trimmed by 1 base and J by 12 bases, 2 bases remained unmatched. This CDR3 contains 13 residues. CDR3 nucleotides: TGTGCCAGCAGTTACTATAGCGGGAGGGTGCAGTTCTTC. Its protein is CASSYYSGRVQFF.

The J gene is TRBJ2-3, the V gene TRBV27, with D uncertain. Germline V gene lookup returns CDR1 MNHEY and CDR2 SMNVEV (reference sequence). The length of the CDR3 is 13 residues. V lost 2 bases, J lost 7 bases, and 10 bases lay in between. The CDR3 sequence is CASSLGVINTQYF. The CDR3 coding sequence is TGTGCCAGCAGTTTAGGGGTAATCAATACGCAGTATTTT.

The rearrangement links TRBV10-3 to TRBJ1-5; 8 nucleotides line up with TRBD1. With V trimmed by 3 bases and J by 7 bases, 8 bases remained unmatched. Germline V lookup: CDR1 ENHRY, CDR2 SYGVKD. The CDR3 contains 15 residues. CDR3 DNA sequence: TGTGCCATCAGTGACAAAGACAGGGGCGGGCAGCCCCAGCATTTT. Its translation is CAISDKDRGGQPQHF.

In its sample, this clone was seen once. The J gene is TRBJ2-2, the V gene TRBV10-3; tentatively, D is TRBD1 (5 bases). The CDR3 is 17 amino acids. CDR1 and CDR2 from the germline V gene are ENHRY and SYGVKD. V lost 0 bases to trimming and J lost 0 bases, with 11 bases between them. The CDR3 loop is CAISESLGATNTGELFF. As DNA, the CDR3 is TGTGCCATCAGTGAGTCATTAGGGGCGACGAACACCGGGGAGCTGTTTTTT.

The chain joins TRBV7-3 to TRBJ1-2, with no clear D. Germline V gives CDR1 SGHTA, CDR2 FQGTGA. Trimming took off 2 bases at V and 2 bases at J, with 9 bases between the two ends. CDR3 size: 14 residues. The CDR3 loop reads CASSLRHTNYGYTF. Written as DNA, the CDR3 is TGTGCCAGCAGCTTACGACATACCAACTATGGCTACACCTTC.

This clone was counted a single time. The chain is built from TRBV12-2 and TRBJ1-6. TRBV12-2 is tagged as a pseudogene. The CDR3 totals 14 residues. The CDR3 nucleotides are TGTGCAAGTCGCTCATTAGATCAGTGGACACCCCTCCACTTT. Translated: CASRSLDQWTPLHF.

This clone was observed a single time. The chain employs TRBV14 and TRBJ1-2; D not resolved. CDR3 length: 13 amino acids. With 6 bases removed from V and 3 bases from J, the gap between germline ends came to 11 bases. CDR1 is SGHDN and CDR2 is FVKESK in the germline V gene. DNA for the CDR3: TGTGCCAGCAGTCCCGGACGGTACTATGGCTACACCTTC. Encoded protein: CASSPGRYYGYTF.

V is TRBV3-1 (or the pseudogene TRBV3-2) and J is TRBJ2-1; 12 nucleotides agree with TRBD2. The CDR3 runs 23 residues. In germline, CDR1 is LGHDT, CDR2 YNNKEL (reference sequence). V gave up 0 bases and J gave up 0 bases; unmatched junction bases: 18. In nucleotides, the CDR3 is TGTGCCAGCAGCCAAGATCCAAGGGGGAATACGGGACTAGCGGGCCACTCCTACAATGAGCAGTTCTTC. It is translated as CASSQDPRGNTGLAGHSYNEQFF.